This T cell receptor (beta chain) appears in the sequencing data of a study of pediatric ulcerative colitis. Germline V gives CDR1 MNHNS, CDR2 SASEGT. V was clipped by 3 bases and J by 5 bases; unmatched bases: 10. The CDR3 contains 17 residues. This table comes from immunoSEQ multiplex PCR, and its TCRdb copy is limited to in-frame clones, with some not included. The sample consists of around 22,000 clones, about 65% of them appearing once. During colonoscopy, one to two rectal pinch biopsies were collected. The source of this sequence is a boy aged 10-17 years with severe ulcerative colitis. The sequenced sample consisted of gut tissue. The J gene is TRBJ1-6, the V gene TRBV6-1, with 7 positions matching TRBD1. The CDR3 is CASSDPLRTGHNSPLHF. DNA of the CDR3: TGTGCCAGCAGTGACCCCCTTAGGACAGGTCATAATTCACCCCTCCACTTT.